The 27 T cell receptor beta chains presented below share a single source sample, sequenced in a study of lung T cells in sarcoidosis with Löfgren's syndrome. From the reads, TCRdb called clonotypes with MiXCR, one entry per CDR3 protein. Of more than 8,500 distinct CDR3 sequences listed, nearly 20% are singletons. The sample taken for sequencing was CD4+ T cells from bronchoalveolar lavage. Every receptor here comes from a human donor with sarcoidosis (Löfgren's syndrome or another form), or a control subject (not recorded which).

This clonotype occurred many times. The chain uses TRBV18 and TRBJ1-3; unclear D gene. The CDR3 extends over 16 amino acids. Looked up from germline, CDR1 is KGHSH and CDR2 is LQKENI. V was pared by 3 bases and J by 0 bases, with 12 bases between. The CDR3 region is CASSPYRLDSGNTIYF. As DNA, the CDR3 is TGTGCCAGCTCACCCTATCGGTTAGACTCTGGAAACACCATATATTTT.

Turning to this clonotype: A much larger clone sits a single nucleotide away, making a read error possible. V usage is TRBV7-9 and J usage is TRBJ2-3, with TRBD1 matching 9 bases. The CDR3 spans 14 residues. Germline V gene sequence: CDR1 SEHNR, CDR2 FQNEAQ (reference sequence). The CDR3 region is CASSYGQGKDAQYF. CDR3 sequence (DNA): TGTGCCAGCAGCTACGGACAGGGGAAAGATGCGCAGTATTTT.

In its sample, this clonotype was seen many times. The J gene is TRBJ2-5, the V gene TRBV7-3; 11 bases align to TRBD2. The CDR3 has 16 residues. The V and J ends lost 0 bases and 5 bases, in that order; junction bases with no gene match: 5. The V gene's germline CDR1 is SGHTA and CDR2 FQGTGA. DNA of the CDR3: TGTGCCAGCAGCTTAACTAGCGGGGGGGCCTGGGAGACCCAGTACTTC. Protein: CASSLTSGGAWETQYF.

In the case of this clonotype: It may be a read error: a sequence one base away is much more abundant. Since no conserved phenylalanine or tryptophan closes the CDR3, a read error is the likely cause. The gene calls are TRBV5-4 and TRBJ2-5, with D perhaps TRBD2 (5 bases). Deletions cut 4 bases from V and 2 bases from J, with 9 bases between. The CDR3 spans 13 residues. CDR1 is SGHNT and CDR2 is YYREEE in the germline V gene (reference sequence). DNA of the CDR3: TGTGCCAGCAGCGGGGAGCCTCAAGAGACCCAGTACTCC. Translation: CASSGEPQETQYS.

This clonotype rates as medium-sized. The V call is TRBV20-1, the J call TRBJ1-4; possible D gene TRBD1, 5 bases. This CDR3 spans 15 amino acids. CDR1 is DFQATT and CDR2 is SNEGSKA in the germline V gene (reference sequence). V lost 6 bases, J lost 8 bases, and 22 bases lay in between. CDR3 sequence reads: CSATVRGRVMEKLFF. The CDR3 nucleotides are TGCAGTGCGACCGTTCGTGGCAGGGTGATGGAAAAACTGTTTTTT.

This chain links TRBV5-1 with TRBJ2-5, with D possibly being TRBD2 (6 bases). The CDR3 extends over 15 amino acids. CDR1 and CDR2 from the germline V gene are SGHRS and YFSETQ. V was trimmed by 0 bases and J by 9 bases, leaving 18 bases between them. CDR3 residues: CASSLVLVGGEAQYF. The CDR3 DNA reads as TGCGCCAGCAGCTTGGTCTTGGTGGGAGGCGAGGCCCAGTACTTC.

Of note for this clonotype: One end of the junction is discordant with germline, which a read error may explain. The chain uses TRBV28 and TRBJ2-1, with D maybe TRBD2 (6 bases). The CDR3 contains 14 residues. Germline loops: CDR1 MDHEN, CDR2 SYDVKM. This CDR3 is CAGRPGTPVNEQLF. DNA of the CDR3: TGTGCCGGCAGACCCGGGACTCCAGTGAATGAGCAGCTCTTC.

This clonotype was seen a handful of times. This chain joins TRBV18 and TRBJ2-3; D might be TRBD1 or TRBD2, each matching 5 bases. This CDR3 has 13 residues. Trimming shortened V by 6 bases and J by 6 bases, and 13 bases separated the two germline ends. Germline CDR1 and CDR2: KGHSH and LQKENI. The DNA for the CDR3 is TGTGCCAGCTCCCCTGGGACCTCCGATACGCAGTATTTT. This sequence encodes CASSPGTSDTQYF.

This chain uses TRBV2 with TRBJ2-6; D perhaps matches TRBD1 (6 bases). The V and J ends lost 9 bases and 4 bases respectively, with 10 bases between them. The CDR3 covers 13 residues. Germline V gene lookup returns CDR1 SNHLY and CDR2 FYNNEI. In nucleotides, the CDR3 is TGTGCCAGGGGGGCGCGAGGGGCCAACGTCCTGACTTTC. The encoded protein is CARGARGANVLTF. The full variable domain, rest sourced from reference TRBV2 and TRBJ2-6, is EPEVTQTPSHQVTQMGQEVILRCVPISNHLYFYWYRQILGQKVEFLVSFYNNEISEKSEIFDDQFSVERPDGSNFTLKIRSTKLEDSAMYFCARGARGANVLTFGAGSRLTVL.

This clonotype was observed at least ten times. One base away lies a much larger clone, so this may be a sequencing read error. CDR3 in amino acids: CASSPGETSYEQYF. The CDR3 DNA sequence: TGTGCCAGCAGCCCAGGGGAAACCTCCTACGAGCAGTACTTC. The J gene is TRBJ2-7, the V gene TRBV28; maybe TRBD1 (6 bases). The CDR3 is 14 amino acids. V shed 6 bases and J shed 0 bases, with 12 bases lying between them. CDR1 and CDR2 from the germline V gene are MDHEN and SYDVKM.

This clonotype occurred many times. V gene TRBV7-2 combines with J gene TRBJ2-3, with 7 positions matching TRBD1. J lost 1 base, V lost 4 bases, and 2 bases had no gene match. Per the germline V gene, CDR1 is SGHTA and CDR2 is FQGNSA. The CDR3 sequence is 14 residues long. This CDR3 is CASSSGQGTDTQYF. The CDR3 DNA follows: TGTGCCAGCAGCTCCGGACAGGGCACAGATACGCAGTATTTT.

The chain couples TRBV11-2 to TRBJ2-5, with TRBD2 as a possible D gene (5 bases). Trimming pared 5 bases from V and 2 bases from J, leaving 21 bases between. Germline CDR1 SGHAT, CDR2 FQNNGV. The CDR3 is 17 residues long. CDR3 residues: CASSIRPAAGLQETQYF. CDR3 DNA: TGTGCCAGCAGCATCAGGCCGGCGGCGGGTCTACAAGAGACCCAGTACTTC.

This clonotype has at least ten counts. This chain joins TRBV4-2 and TRBJ2-7; weak D call: TRBD1 (5 bases). In germline, CDR1 is LGHNA, CDR2 YNFKEQ. The CDR3 is made up of 13 amino acids. With 1 base removed from V and 3 bases from J, the gap between germline ends came to 7 bases. The CDR3 reads CASSQGGGYEQYF. The DNA of the CDR3 is TGTGCCAGCAGCCAAGGGGGCGGCTACGAGCAGTACTTC.

This clonotype appeared many times. The chain uses TRBV7-2 and TRBJ2-3; D remains ambiguous. The CDR3 extends over 15 amino acids. V lost 2 bases, J lost 2 bases, and 11 bases lay in between. Germline V gene sequence: CDR1 SGHTA, CDR2 FQGNSA. The CDR3 DNA is TGTGCCAGCAGCTTAAGGTCCGGCTACACAGATACGCAGTATTTT. It specifies CASSLRSGYTDTQYF.

By proportion, this clonotype is medium-sized. The rearrangement links TRBV7-2 to TRBJ2-3; 11 bases line up with TRBD2. Germline CDR1 is SGHTA and CDR2 is FQGNSA. The CDR3 spans 15 residues. The V and J ends lost 3 bases and 6 bases, in that order; junction bases with no gene match: 5. The chain's CDR3 is CASSLIAGGQDTQYF. In DNA form, the CDR3 reads TGTGCCAGCAGCTTGATAGCGGGGGGGCAGGATACGCAGTATTTT.

This clonotype was found once. Just one base apart from a much larger clone, this may be a read error. The chain has TRBV7-9 and TRBJ1-6; maybe TRBD1 (6 bases). This CDR3 has 14 residues. The V gene's germline CDR1 is SEHNR and CDR2 FQNEAQ (reference sequence). The ends were cut back, 6 bases at V and 10 bases at J, with 16 bases in the middle. Here the CDR3 DNA reads TGTGCCAGCAGTCACAGGGAAGGGGGATCACCCCTCCACTTT. As protein: CASSHREGGSPLHF.

This clonotype was counted ten times or more. This chain links TRBV20-1 with TRBJ1-6, with D possibly TRBD1 on 5 matching bases. The CDR3 runs to 13 residues. Germline loops: CDR1 DFQATT, CDR2 SNEGSKA (reference sequence). Trimming removed 3 bases at V and 7 bases at J, with 10 bases between. The CDR3: CSASKQGNSPLHF. In DNA, the CDR3 is TGCAGTGCTAGTAAGCAGGGAAATTCACCCCTCCACTTT.

The table lists this clonotype with many counts. The CDR3 protein is CASRGTSGTGELFF. DNA of the CDR3: TGTGCCAGCAGGGGGACTAGCGGCACCGGGGAGCTGTTTTTT. The rearrangement uses TRBV2 and TRBJ2-2, with 11 bases aligning to TRBD2. Germline V gives CDR1 SNHLY, CDR2 FYNNEI. This CDR3 is 14 amino acids long. The V gene end was trimmed by 6 bases and the J gene end by 4 bases; junction bases not matched to a gene: 1.

This clonotype was found a few times. J is TRBJ2-7 and V is TRBV14; tentative D call: TRBD2 (5 bases). Germline loops: CDR1 SGHDN, CDR2 FVKESK. Trimming cost V 4 bases and J 2 bases, with 18 bases left between them. This CDR3 contains 16 residues. The CDR3 spells CASSPKGGGLTYEQYF. CDR3 DNA sequence: TGTGCCAGCAGCCCCAAGGGCGGCGGACTGACCTACGAGCAGTACTTC.

This clonotype is labeled as medium-sized. The chain combines TRBV20-1 with TRBJ2-7; TRBD2 agrees at 9 bases. The CDR3 has 13 amino acids. CDR1 and CDR2 from the germline V gene are DFQATT and SNEGSKA (reference sequence). The ends lost 6 bases at V and 4 bases at J; junction bases unmatched: 7. The CDR3 loop is CSARGLARYEQYF. For the CDR3, the DNA is TGCAGTGCCCGCGGACTAGCGCGATACGAGCAGTACTTC.

V usage is TRBV5-1 and J usage is TRBJ2-3; TRBD2 matches 8 bases. This CDR3 spans 15 amino acids. V was clipped by 0 bases and J by 6 bases; unmatched bases: 6. Germline V gene sequence: CDR1 SGHRS, CDR2 YFSETQ. CDR3 DNA sequence: TGCGCCAGCAGCTTGGTTGGCGGGGGGAGGGATACGCAGTATTTT. The encoded protein is CASSLVGGGRDTQYF.

In its sample, this clonotype is medium-sized (0.01 to 0.1%). The rearrangement links TRBV24-1 to TRBJ2-7; the D is unclear. CDR3 length equals 16 residues. Germline loops: CDR1 KGHDR, CDR2 SFDVKD. With 4 bases removed from V and 2 bases from J, the gap between germline ends came to 17 bases. CDR3 bases: TGTGCCACCAGTGACCACCCAGGAAGGAACACCTACGAGCAGTACTTC. Residues: CATSDHPGRNTYEQYF.

This clonotype rates as medium-sized. The chain links TRBV15 to TRBJ1-5; TRBD1 aligns across 7 bases. V lost 1 base to trimming and J lost 3 bases; unmatched junction nucleotides: 3. Germline V gene lookup returns CDR1 LNHNV and CDR2 YYDKDF (reference sequence). The CDR3 has 15 amino acids. The CDR3 DNA sequence: TGTGCCACCAGCAGAGTGGACAGGTACAATCAGCCCCAGCATTTT. It specifies CATSRVDRYNQPQHF.

This clonotype was counted many times. The chain links TRBV7-2 to TRBJ2-6; 7 nucleotides match TRBD2. The ends lost 3 bases at V and 4 bases at J; junction bases unmatched: 6. The CDR3 is 16 residues long. Germline loops: CDR1 SGHTA, CDR2 FQGNSA. The CDR3 DNA reads as TGTGCCAGCAGCTTGAGTGGGGGGGAAGGGGCCAACGTCCTGACTTTC. This translates into CASSLSGGEGANVLTF.

This clonotype has at least ten counts. The chain has TRBV6-1 and TRBJ1-5, with D unresolved. Germline CDR1 and CDR2: MNHNS and SASEGT. Trimming shortened V by 6 bases and J by 3 bases, and 9 bases separated the two germline ends. The CDR3 runs to 13 residues. The CDR3 here is CASSGRNNQPQHF. The CDR3 bases are TGTGCCAGCAGCGGACGGAACAATCAGCCCCAGCATTTT.

The chain couples TRBV20-1 to TRBJ2-5; D is uncertain. Trimming removed 2 bases at V and 5 bases at J, with 21 bases between. The CDR3 is 16 residues long. From germline, CDR1 is DFQATT and CDR2 SNEGSKA (reference sequence). The CDR3 reads CSARILSRASRETQYF. CDR3 coding DNA: TGCAGTGCTAGAATTCTCTCTAGGGCCTCGCGCGAGACCCAGTACTTC.

A note on this clonotype: Since a much larger clone is just one base distant, this may be a read error. This chain joins TRBV5-1 and TRBJ2-7; TRBD2 matches at 7 bases. The CDR3 is 11 amino acids. The germline gives CDR1 SGHRS, CDR2 YFSETQ. The CDR3 loop is CASSGDYERYF. The CDR3 DNA reads as TGCGCCAGCAGCGGGGACTACGAGCGGTACTTC. Supplemented by reference TRBV5-1 and TRBJ2-7, the full variable domain reads KAGVTQTPRYLIKTRGQQVTLSCSPISGHRSVSWYQQTPGQGLQFLFEYFSETQRNKGNFPGRFSGRQFSNSRSEMNVSTLELGDSALYLCASSGDYERYFGPGTRLTVT.